The next 30 T cell receptor beta chains were all read from a single sample in a study of blood T cell repertoires in COVID-19. This table comes from immunoSEQ multiplex PCR, and its TCRdb copy is limited to in-frame clones, with some not included. The sample includes some 460,000 clones, around nine tenths of them seen just once. Specimen: PBMCs or T cells enriched from blood (not recorded which). The receptors stem from a woman aged 18 to 35 with acute COVID-19.

Remarks on this clone: This likely reflects a read error, since a far larger clone is one base away. This chain joins TRBV7-8 and TRBJ2-7; maybe TRBD1 (6 bases). Per germline, CDR1 SGHVS and CDR2 FQNEAQ. The CDR3 loop spans 13 amino acids. Deletions cut 1 base from V and 4 bases from J, with 8 bases between. The CDR3 DNA follows: TGTGCCAGCAGCTTAGTGGACAGTTACGAGCAGTACTTC. Translation: CASSLVDSYEQYF.

The rearrangement links TRBV27 to TRBJ1-5, with 7 bases matching TRBD1. CDR1 is MNHEY, CDR2 SMNVEV, per germline (reference sequence). This CDR3 is built from 17 residues. Trimming removed 5 bases from V and 2 bases from J; junction bases left unmatched: 12. The CDR3 bases are TGTGCCAGCAGTCCCCCCCAGGGAAGGGGGCGCAATCAGCCCCAGCATTTT. Amino acid sequence: CASSPPQGRGRNQPQHF.

Points on this clone: Other DNA sequences within the sample encode an identical CDR3. The chain is built from TRBV10-3 and TRBJ2-7, with 10 bases aligning to TRBD1. The germline CDR1 and CDR2 sequences are ENHRY and SYGVKD. The CDR3 length is 14 residues. J was trimmed by 0 bases and V by 6 bases; bases with no gene match: 2. The CDR3 sequence: CAISGTGASYEQYF. As DNA, the CDR3 is TGTGCCATCAGCGGGACAGGGGCCTCCTACGAGCAGTACTTC.

V gene TRBV3-1 (or the pseudogene TRBV3-2) combines with J gene TRBJ1-1; D is unresolved. The CDR3 covers 13 residues. The germline V gene encodes CDR1 LGHDT and CDR2 YNNKEL (reference sequence). Trimming removed 4 bases at V and 4 bases at J, with 10 bases between. The CDR3 sequence is CASSRSEGTEAFF. CDR3 coding DNA: TGTGCCAGCAGCCGATCCGAGGGCACTGAAGCTTTCTTT.

The chain joins TRBV5-5 to TRBJ1-2; D is ambiguous. Germline loops: CDR1 SGHKS, CDR2 YYEKEE (reference sequence). V lost 4 bases and J 0 bases, leaving 13 bases between the germline ends. The CDR3 length is 15 residues. The CDR3 region has the DNA TGTGCCAGCAGCGTCAACCAAAGAGCTAACTATGGCTACACCTTC. Protein product: CASSVNQRANYGYTF.

This clone has just one count. The CDR3, as DNA: TGCGCCAGCAGCCAAGTATTCCCAACTGGTATGAACACTGAAGCTTTCTTT. As protein: CASSQVFPTGMNTEAFF. V is TRBV4-1 and J is TRBJ1-1; D unclear. The CDR3 is made up of 17 amino acids. V shed 1 base and J shed 0 bases, with 15 bases lying between them. Germline-derived CDR1 and CDR2 are MGHRA and YSYEKL.

The V call is TRBV30, the J call TRBJ1-5; TRBD1 matches 7 bases. V was pared by 1 base and J by 5 bases, with 2 bases of the junction left unmatched. The germline V gene encodes CDR1 GTSNPN and CDR2 SVGIG (reference sequence). The CDR3 loop spans 13 amino acids. CDR3 DNA: TGTGCCTGGAGTGGGACAGGCCATCAGCCCCAGCATTTT. Protein: CAWSGTGHQPQHF.

This chain links TRBV5-4 with TRBJ2-1, with D maybe TRBD2 (6 bases). CDR3 length: 15 amino acids. The V end was cut by 1 base, the J end by 7 bases, with 15 bases between. Germline assignment: CDR1 SGHNT and CDR2 YYREEE (reference sequence). The CDR3 DNA reads as TGTGCCAGCAGCTTGCGAGCGGGCGGCAGGAATGAGCAGTTCTTC. It translates to CASSLRAGGRNEQFF. The variable domain in full, with the rest retrieved from reference TRBV5-4 and TRBJ2-1, is ETGVTQSPTHLIKTRGQQVTLRCSSQSGHNTVSWYQQALGQGPQFIFQYYREEENGRGNFPPRFSGLQFPNYSSELNVNALELDDSALYLCASSLRAGGRNEQFFGPGTRLTVL.

This clone was observed a single time. It may be a read error: a sequence one base away is much more abundant. The chain carries TRBV12-3 or TRBV12-4 and TRBJ1-6; D possibly corresponds to TRBD1 (6 bases). CDR3 length: 12 residues. V was clipped by 5 bases and J by 9 bases, with 8 bases between them. The DNA for the CDR3 is TGTGCCAGCAGTACAGGGAGTTCACCCCTCCACTTT. The encoded protein is CASSTGSSPLHF.

The chain couples TRBV5-1 to TRBJ2-1; 8 bases align to TRBD1. The trim removed 4 bases at V and 7 bases at J, leaving 13 bases unmatched. CDR1 SGHRS and CDR2 YFSETQ come from the germline V gene. The CDR3 has 16 residues. CDR3 sequence reads: CASSVRSGGVLNEQFF. The CDR3 DNA is TGCGCCAGCAGCGTCAGGTCAGGGGGCGTTTTGAATGAGCAGTTCTTC.

This clone has only one observation. The chain recombines TRBV7-2 with TRBJ2-1, with 13 bases fitting TRBD2. V lost 7 bases and J lost 0; bases outside the gene matches: 12. This CDR3 is built from 19 residues. Germline CDR1 reads SGHTA; CDR2 reads FQGNSA. CDR3 sequence: CASIPSPGLAGNSYNEQFF. CDR3 sequence (DNA): TGTGCCAGCATCCCCAGCCCGGGACTAGCGGGGAACTCCTACAATGAGCAGTTCTTC.

Concerning this clone itself: The same CDR3 also results from other DNA sequences found in this sample. V is TRBV6-5 and J is TRBJ1-1, with a weak D call TRBD1 (5 bases). Germline V gene lookup returns CDR1 MNHEY and CDR2 SVGAGI. This CDR3 has 14 residues. The V and J ends lost 7 bases and 4 bases respectively, with 16 bases between them. The CDR3 sequence is CASTRLGGGTEAFF. The CDR3 bases are TGTGCCAGCACCCGACTGGGGGGAGGCACTGAAGCTTTCTTT.

The chain couples TRBV11-2 to TRBJ2-5; D possibly corresponds to TRBD1 (5 bases). Germline CDR1 and CDR2: SGHAT and FQNNGV. The CDR3 totals 15 residues. The V end lost 4 bases, the J end lost 7 bases, and 19 bases lay between the germline ends. The CDR3 DNA follows: TGTGCCAGCAGCTCAAGAGGTGGCAGGGTGGGGACCCAGTACTTC. Its protein product is CASSSRGGRVGTQYF.

The chain combines TRBV7-2 with TRBJ2-3, with 9 nucleotides matching TRBD1. The germline V gene has CDR1 SGHTA and CDR2 FQGNSA. V trimming: 0 bases; J trimming: 6 bases; junction bases outside the gene matches: 4. The CDR3 covers 15 residues. CDR3 DNA: TGTGCCAGCAGCTTAGCGGGACAGGGTAGGGATACGCAGTATTTT. Its translation is CASSLAGQGRDTQYF.

V is TRBV5-1 and J is TRBJ2-3; D not resolved. V was clipped by 0 bases and J by 6 bases, with 8 bases between them. CDR3 length: 13 residues. From germline, CDR1 is SGHRS and CDR2 YFSETQ. This chain's CDR3 is CASSLGGRDTQYF. In nucleotides, the CDR3 is TGCGCCAGCAGCTTGGGCGGTAGGGATACGCAGTATTTT.

This clone was counted a single time. This chain links TRBV6-2 or TRBV6-3 with TRBJ2-5; D might be TRBD1 (6 bases). The V and J ends lost 5 bases and 2 bases respectively, with 15 bases between them. CDR3 length: 15 residues. CDR1 and CDR2 from the germline V gene are MNHEY and SVGEGT. The CDR3 sequence is CASSLRTAIQETQYF. In DNA, the CDR3 is TGTGCCAGCAGTCTCCGGACAGCCATTCAAGAGACCCAGTACTTC.

The V and J genes are TRBV5-4 and TRBJ2-1; TRBD2 agrees at 10 bases. This CDR3 has 17 amino acids. V lost 4 bases and J lost 2; bases outside the gene matches: 9. The germline CDR1 and CDR2 sequences are SGHNT and YYREEE (reference sequence). The CDR3 sequence: CASSAASGGHAYNEQFF. The CDR3 DNA sequence: TGTGCCAGCAGCGCCGCTAGCGGGGGCCACGCCTACAATGAGCAGTTCTTC.

This clone has just one count. J is TRBJ1-5 and V is TRBV27; D is undetermined. The CDR3 spans 13 residues. CDR1 MNHEY and CDR2 SMNVEV come from the germline V gene (reference sequence). Trimming shortened V by 5 bases and J by 3 bases, and 8 bases separated the two germline ends. The CDR3 DNA reads TGTGCCAGCAGTCGAGGGTCCAATCAGCCCCAGCATTTT. Its translation is CASSRGSNQPQHF.

The CDR3 reads CASSLMNTEAFF. CDR3 coding DNA: TGTGCCAGCAGTTTAATGAACACTGAAGCTTTCTTT. The chain has TRBV6-2 or TRBV6-3 and TRBJ1-1, with D uncertain. The CDR3 is made up of 12 amino acids. Germline values: CDR1 MNHEY, CDR2 SVGEGT. V gave up 4 bases and J gave up 0 bases, with 3 bases separating them.

V usage is TRBV30 and J usage is TRBJ2-5; D uncertain. Germline values: CDR1 GTSNPN, CDR2 SVGIG (reference sequence). With 7 bases removed from V and 0 bases from J, the gap between germline ends came to 15 bases. The CDR3 spans 14 residues. CDR3 sequence reads: CASPSRANQETQYF. For the CDR3, the DNA is TGTGCCTCCCCGAGTAGAGCGAACCAAGAGACCCAGTACTTC.

The CDR3 loop reads CASSDKGAGSNQPQHF. CDR3 nucleotide sequence: TGTGCCAGCAGTGATAAGGGGGCAGGGTCCAATCAGCCCCAGCATTTT. The V and J genes are TRBV28 and TRBJ1-5; 7 nucleotides agree with TRBD1. V shed 5 bases, J shed 3 bases, and the junction held 10 bases outside the gene matches. Germline V gives CDR1 MDHEN, CDR2 SYDVKM. This CDR3 has 16 amino acids.

This clone was counted once. The genes are TRBV2 and TRBJ1-3; possible D gene TRBD1, 6 bases. Looked up from germline, CDR1 is SNHLY and CDR2 is FYNNEI. The CDR3 is made up of 13 amino acids. V was shortened by 8 bases and J by 1 base, with 9 bases between the two germline ends. CDR3 bases: TGTGCCAGCTCCGACAGGTCTGGAAACACCATATATTTT. Its translation: CASSDRSGNTIYF.

DNA of the CDR3: TGTGCCAGCAGTGCCAGGGTTTTCAATGAGCAGTTCTTC. Amino acid sequence: CASSARVFNEQFF. This chain uses TRBV2 with TRBJ2-1; possible D gene TRBD1, 5 bases. The CDR3 extends over 13 amino acids. Trimming shortened V by 4 bases and J by 6 bases, and 10 bases separated the two germline ends. CDR1 is SNHLY, CDR2 FYNNEI, per germline.

The gene calls are TRBV5-1 and TRBJ2-3, with TRBD2 as a possible D gene (6 bases). Germline-derived CDR1 and CDR2 are SGHRS and YFSETQ. Trimming pared 1 base from V and 6 bases from J, leaving 9 bases between. The CDR3 contains 13 residues. CDR3 residues: CASSLSGEDTQYF. For the CDR3, the DNA is TGCGCCAGCAGCTTGTCGGGAGAGGATACGCAGTATTTT. The full variable domain, completed using reference TRBV5-1 and TRBJ2-3, is KAGVTQTPRYLIKTRGQQVTLSCSPISGHRSVSWYQQTPGQGLQFLFEYFSETQRNKGNFPGRFSGRQFSNSRSEMNVSTLELGDSALYLCASSLSGEDTQYFGPGTRLTVL.

J is TRBJ2-3 and V is TRBV15; 7 positions match TRBD1. CDR3 length equals 15 residues. CDR1 LNHNV and CDR2 YYDKDF come from the germline V gene (reference sequence). Trimming cost V 3 bases and J 2 bases; bases outside gene matches: 5. CDR3 nucleotide sequence: TGTGCCACCAGCAGGGTCAGGGGGACCACAGATACGCAGTATTTT. Its translation is CATSRVRGTTDTQYF.

The chain links TRBV19 to TRBJ2-2; D is perhaps TRBD2 (6 bases). This CDR3 contains 15 residues. In germline, CDR1 is LNHDA, CDR2 SQIVND (reference sequence). Deletions cut 6 bases from V and 1 base from J, with 12 bases between. For the CDR3, the DNA is TGTGCCAGTAGCTGGGGACTCCTGAACACCGGGGAGCTGTTTTTT. This sequence encodes CASSWGLLNTGELFF.

The chain couples TRBV6-5 to TRBJ1-5; 9 nucleotides line up with TRBD1. V lost 6 bases, J lost 2 bases, and 5 bases stayed unmatched. CDR3 length equals 15 residues. The germline gives CDR1 MNHEY, CDR2 SVGAGI. The CDR3 here is CASRETGGRNQPQHF. DNA for the CDR3: TGTGCCAGCAGGGAGACAGGGGGGCGCAATCAGCCCCAGCATTTT.

Comments on this clone: One end of the junction varies from germline; a read error may be responsible. The chain recombines TRBV25-1 with TRBJ1-1, with D possibly matching TRBD1 (6 bases). CDR3 size: 16 residues. Germline CDR1 reads MGHDK; CDR2 reads SYGVNS. The CDR3 region is CASSDNRALKNTKAFF. In nucleotides, the CDR3 is TGTGCCAGCAGTGACAACAGGGCCCTAAAGAACACTAAAGCTTTCTTT.

The gene calls are TRBV28 and TRBJ2-5, with D possibly TRBD2 on 6 matching bases. CDR1 MDHEN and CDR2 SYDVKM come from the germline V gene. Trimming cost V 2 bases and J 4 bases, with 11 bases left between them. The CDR3 extends over 14 amino acids. CDR3 nucleotides: TGTGCCAGCAGTTTAAGGAGGGGAGGAGAGACCCAGTACTTC. It is translated as CASSLRRGGETQYF.

This sequence joins TRBV5-8 and TRBJ1-3, with D perhaps matching TRBD1 (6 bases). The germline V gene encodes CDR1 SGHTS and CDR2 YDEGEE. The CDR3 consists of 15 residues. The V end lost 4 bases, the J end lost 4 bases, and 15 bases lay between the germline ends. The CDR3 is CASSPLQGFGNTIYF. CDR3 sequence (DNA): TGTGCCAGCAGCCCTCTCCAGGGGTTCGGAAACACCATATATTTT. Based on the CDR3 plus reference TRBV5-8 and TRBJ1-3, the full variable domain is EAGVTQSPTHLIKTRGQQATLRCSPISGHTSVYWYQQALGLGLQFLLWYDEGEERNRGNFPPRFSGRQFPNYSSELNVNALELEDSALYLCASSPLQGFGNTIYFGEGSWLTVV.